This section outlines one TCR beta chain sequence together with its context. Antigen: not known. Libraries were prepared by immunoSEQ multiplex PCR; TCRdb keeps only in-frame clonotypes and omits some of them. The top ten hold roughly 3.4% of the sample, which has 50,000 to 65,000 clones, over 65% seen once. This sample is drawn from a study of early stage breast cancer tumors. The wider study: Most invasive tumors, about 80% of the 16, were ER+/PR+/HER2-. The ER+/PR+/HER2- tumors included 7 or 8 ductal and a handful of lobular carcinomas.

Study outcomes and limitations: Tumor and normal breast were distinguished via blood comparison in about 85% of the 16 patients.

Sequencing was carried out using blood. The clonotype was recovered from a person aged 25-39 years with breast cancer.

CDR3 sequence reads: CASGWGTGYTF. The CDR3, as DNA: TGTGCCAGCGGCTGGGGGACTGGCTACACCTTC. The chain employs TRBV6-5 and TRBJ1-2; TRBD1 might be the D (5 bases). This CDR3 contains 11 residues. Trimming took off 8 bases at V and 7 bases at J, with 11 bases between the two ends. From germline, CDR1 is MNHEY and CDR2 SVGAGI.